These 27 T cell receptor beta chains share one sample of origin, sequenced in a study of T cell responses to AZD1222 COVID-19 vaccine. TCRdb's copy holds only in-frame clones and misses some; the assay was immunoSEQ multiplex PCR. The sample yields 250,000 to 300,000 clones, 90% to 95% seen once. This specimen consisted of peripheral blood, obtained 28 days after the second AZD1222 dose. The receptors were sampled from an adult who received the AZD1222 COVID-19 vaccine.

The rearrangement joins TRBV5-1 to TRBJ2-5; possibly TRBD1 for D (7 bases). The CDR3 runs 15 residues. Germline V lookup: CDR1 SGHRS, CDR2 YFSETQ. V was trimmed by 3 bases and J by 4 bases, leaving 16 bases between them. CDR3 sequence reads: CASSSTSAGGETQYF. The CDR3, as DNA: TGCGCCAGCAGCTCGACTAGTGCAGGGGGAGAGACCCAGTACTTC. The variable domain in full, with the rest retrieved from reference TRBV5-1 and TRBJ2-5, is KAGVTQTPRYLIKTRGQQVTLSCSPISGHRSVSWYQQTPGQGLQFLFEYFSETQRNKGNFPGRFSGRQFSNSRSEMNVSTLELGDSALYLCASSSTSAGGETQYFGPGTRLLVL.

CDR3 DNA sequence: TGTGCCAGCAGTTTATCCGGGACTCCTTCCACCGGGGAGCTGTTTTTT. Residues: CASSLSGTPSTGELFF. J is TRBJ2-2 and V is TRBV28, with D possibly matching TRBD2 (6 bases). V gave up 1 base and J gave up 4 bases, with 13 bases separating them. Looked up from germline, CDR1 is MDHEN and CDR2 is SYDVKM. The CDR3 totals 16 residues.

The CDR3 DNA reads TGCGCCAGCAGCGGGGGGACAGGGGCTGGGTACGAGCAGTACTTC. It is translated as CASSGGTGAGYEQYF. The chain is built from TRBV5-1 and TRBJ2-7, with 10 nucleotides matching TRBD1. Germline V CDR1 and CDR2: SGHRS, YFSETQ. The CDR3 loop spans 15 amino acids. V was pared by 4 bases and J by 4 bases, with 8 bases of the junction left unmatched.

The V and J genes are TRBV5-1 and TRBJ2-2; D perhaps matches TRBD2 (6 bases). This CDR3 has 15 residues. Trimming took off 0 bases at V and 5 bases at J, with 11 bases between the two ends. Per germline, CDR1 SGHRS and CDR2 YFSETQ. CDR3 DNA sequence: TGCGCCAGCAGCTTGGAAGGGGAGGTAACCGGGGAGCTGTTTTTT. Its protein product is CASSLEGEVTGELFF.

This clone was seen a single time. V is TRBV7-2 and J is TRBJ1-6; 7 positions agree with TRBD1. The CDR3 extends over 13 amino acids. Per germline, CDR1 SGHTA and CDR2 FQGNSA. V was clipped by 5 bases and J by 11 bases; unmatched bases: 6. This chain's CDR3 is CASSPQTGTPLHF. The CDR3 bases are TGTGCCAGCAGCCCACAGACAGGGACACCCCTCCACTTT.

V and J are TRBV6-1 and TRBJ1-4; 7 nucleotides agree with TRBD1. The V and J ends lost 6 bases and 11 bases, in that order; junction bases with no gene match: 6. Germline CDR1 is MNHNS and CDR2 is SASEGT. The CDR3 runs 12 residues. This chain's CDR3 is CASSWGDSKLFF. As DNA, the CDR3 is TGTGCCAGCAGCTGGGGGGACAGTAAACTGTTTTTT.

The V call is TRBV13, the J call TRBJ2-1; D may be TRBD2 (6 bases). The ends were cut back, 5 bases at V and 4 bases at J, with 21 bases in the middle. Germline V CDR1 and CDR2: PRHDT, FYEKMQ (reference sequence). The CDR3 contains 17 residues. The CDR3 sequence is CASSRPARGTLYNEQFF. The CDR3 coding sequence is TGTGCCAGCAGCCGCCCGGCCCGAGGGACTTTATACAATGAGCAGTTCTTC.

The rearrangement uses TRBV6-1 and TRBJ2-7; no clear D. The CDR3 has 13 residues. CDR1 and CDR2 from the germline V gene are MNHNS and SASEGT. With 0 bases removed from V and 3 bases from J, the gap between germline ends came to 6 bases. The CDR3 bases are TGTGCCAGCAGTGAAGCTGTGGACTACGAGCAGTACTTC. This encodes CASSEAVDYEQYF.

The J gene is TRBJ1-1, the V gene TRBV18; D is possibly TRBD1 (6 bases). The CDR3 consists of 13 residues. Trimming stripped 3 bases from V and 6 bases from J, with 11 bases between. Germline-derived CDR1 and CDR2 are KGHSH and LQKENI. DNA for the CDR3: TGTGCCAGCTCACCGACACAGGGTTCTGAAGCTTTCTTT. This codes for CASSPTQGSEAFF.

The chain links TRBV9 to TRBJ1-6; TRBD1 might be the D (5 bases). The CDR3 length is 14 residues. V was trimmed by 4 bases and J by 6 bases, leaving 11 bases between them. Germline CDR1 reads SGDLS; CDR2 reads YYNGEE. The CDR3 DNA is TGTGCCAGCAGCCCAGAGGGACTTAATTCACCCCTCCACTTT. Translation: CASSPEGLNSPLHF.

The chain links TRBV5-1 to TRBJ1-6; 9 bases align to TRBD1. V was clipped by 4 bases and J by 10 bases; unmatched bases: 6. The CDR3 length is 14 residues. Germline CDR1 is SGHRS and CDR2 is YFSETQ. In DNA form, the CDR3 reads TGCGCCAGCAGCCCGGACAGGGGTAGATCACCCCTCCACTTT. It codes for CASSPDRGRSPLHF.

The chain carries TRBV4-3 and TRBJ2-2, with a weak D call TRBD2 (5 bases). Trimming cost V 0 bases and J 6 bases, with 11 bases left between them. CDR1 is LGHNA and CDR2 is YSLEER in the germline V gene. The CDR3 length is 15 residues. The CDR3 DNA sequence: TGCGCCAGCAGCCAAGACGGACTTTCGTCCGGGGAGCTGTTTTTT. Encoded protein: CASSQDGLSSGELFF.

The chain uses TRBV3-1 (or the pseudogene TRBV3-2) and TRBJ2-1, with a possible D match to TRBD1 (6 bases). This CDR3 has 14 amino acids. Germline CDR1 LGHDT, CDR2 YNNKEL (reference sequence). With 0 bases removed from V and 13 bases from J, the gap between germline ends came to 16 bases. The CDR3 DNA reads as TGTGCCAGCAGCCAAGATTCGAGGGGGTTAATCCAGTTCTTC. Amino acid sequence: CASSQDSRGLIQFF.

Only one count was recorded for this clone. The same CDR3 also results from other DNA sequences found in this sample. The chain combines TRBV7-9 with TRBJ1-1, with D possibly matching TRBD1 (5 bases). Trimming took 5 bases from V and 1 from J, leaving 8 bases between them. CDR1 is SEHNR and CDR2 is FQNEAQ in the germline V gene (reference sequence). CDR3 length: 13 residues. The CDR3 loop is CASSPTGNTEAFF. As DNA, the CDR3 is TGTGCCAGCAGCCCCACAGGGAACACTGAAGCTTTCTTT. Full variable domain (outside the CDR3, taken from reference TRBV7-9 and TRBJ1-1): DTGVSQNPRHKITKRGQNVTFRCDPISEHNRLYWYRQTLGQGPEFLTYFQNEAQLEKSRLLSDRFSAERPKGSFSTLEIQRTEQGDSAMYLCASSPTGNTEAFFGQGTRLTVV.

V and J are TRBV5-1 and TRBJ2-7; possibly TRBD2 for D (5 bases). Germline values: CDR1 SGHRS, CDR2 YFSETQ. The length of the CDR3 is 14 residues. The germline V and J ends were trimmed by 2 bases and 3 bases, with 12 bases remaining between them. The DNA for the CDR3 is TGCGCCAGCAGCTTTGGGAGTAGGAGCTACGAGCAGTACTTC. Residues: CASSFGSRSYEQYF.

The chain carries TRBV6-5 and TRBJ1-1; 10 bases line up with TRBD1. There are 15 residues in the CDR3. Germline CDR1 and CDR2: MNHEY and SVGAGI. V gave up 4 bases and J gave up 7 bases; unmatched junction bases: 9. Here the CDR3 reads CASSSRATGGGEAFF. Here the CDR3 DNA reads TGTGCCAGCAGTTCCCGCGCGACAGGGGGCGGTGAAGCTTTCTTT.

The gene calls are TRBV15 and TRBJ2-7; D unresolved. Deletions cut 0 bases from V and 4 bases from J, with 10 bases between. The CDR3 length is 14 residues. Germline V CDR1 and CDR2: LNHNV, YYDKDF (reference sequence). Here the CDR3 reads CATSRDKNGYEQYF. The CDR3 nucleotides are TGTGCCACCAGCAGAGATAAAAATGGATACGAGCAGTACTTC.

The gene calls are TRBV5-4 and TRBJ1-2; TRBD1 aligns across 10 bases. The CDR3 is 15 residues long. The V and J ends lost 3 bases and 4 bases, in that order; junction bases with no gene match: 6. CDR1 and CDR2 from the germline V gene are SGHNT and YYREEE (reference sequence). DNA for the CDR3: TGTGCCAGCAGCTCTGGGACAGGGGAGGCCTATGGCTACACCTTC. Translated, it gives CASSSGTGEAYGYTF.

V gene TRBV11-1 combines with J gene TRBJ2-1; perhaps D is TRBD1 or TRBD2 (6 bases each). Germline V gene sequence: CDR1 SGHAT, CDR2 FQDESV (reference sequence). Trimming took off 2 bases at V and 3 bases at J, with 11 bases between the two ends. There are 15 residues in the CDR3. CDR3 sequence: CASSLRGTFYNEQFF. In DNA form, the CDR3 reads TGTGCCAGCAGCTTAAGGGGGACTTTCTACAATGAGCAGTTCTTC.

This clone has a single count. CDR3 sequence: CASSLRGYGANVLTF. CDR3 bases: TGTGCCAGCAGTTTACGAGGGTACGGGGCCAACGTCCTGACTTTC. The V gene is TRBV28, the J gene TRBJ2-6, with D tentatively TRBD2 (5 bases). Looked up from germline, CDR1 is MDHEN and CDR2 is SYDVKM. The CDR3 runs 15 residues. Trimming cost V 2 bases and J 4 bases, with 9 bases left between them.

J is TRBJ2-2 and V is TRBV11-2; D may be TRBD2 (5 bases). There are 16 residues in the CDR3. Per germline, CDR1 SGHAT and CDR2 FQNNGV. Trimming pared 5 bases from V and 5 bases from J, leaving 18 bases between. CDR3 amino acids: CASSPKRPGGTGELFF. CDR3 coding DNA: TGTGCCAGCAGCCCGAAACGGCCCGGCGGGACCGGGGAGCTGTTTTTT.

The chain carries TRBV7-9 and TRBJ1-2; D is unresolved. Trimming left V 5 bases short and J 3 bases short, with 16 bases between. The CDR3 has 15 amino acids. Germline V gene data show CDR1 as SEHNR and CDR2 as FQNEAQ (reference sequence). The CDR3 loop is CASSPSPWVDYGYTF. Written as DNA, the CDR3 is TGTGCCAGCAGCCCCTCCCCGTGGGTTGACTATGGCTACACCTTC.

As DNA, the CDR3 is TGCAGCGTTGAAGCTTCAGGGTATGGCTACACCTTC. It encodes CSVEASGYGYTF. This chain uses TRBV29-1 with TRBJ1-2, with D maybe TRBD1 (5 bases). V was clipped by 1 base and J by 5 bases, with 8 bases between them. CDR3 length: 12 residues. Germline lookup yields CDR1 SQVTM and CDR2 ANQGSEA.

The rearrangement uses TRBV9 and TRBJ1-6; a weak D match, TRBD1 (5 bases). The germline gives CDR1 SGDLS, CDR2 YYNGEE. The V and J ends lost 4 bases and 0 bases respectively, with 8 bases between them. The CDR3 loop spans 15 amino acids. Here the CDR3 reads CASSPRDSYNSPLHF. The CDR3 DNA is TGTGCCAGCAGCCCCAGGGACTCCTATAATTCACCCCTCCACTTT.

Only one count was recorded for this clone. J is TRBJ1-1 and V is TRBV19; no clear D gene. The CDR3 contains 14 residues. Per germline, CDR1 LNHDA and CDR2 SQIVND (reference sequence). Between the trimmed V and J ends, which lost 6 bases and 1 base, there was a span of 12 bases. The chain's CDR3 is CASRRAPGNTEAFF. DNA of the CDR3: TGTGCCAGTAGGAGGGCCCCGGGGAACACTGAAGCTTTCTTT.

The chain joins TRBV10-3 to TRBJ1-2; 7 nucleotides agree with TRBD1. CDR3 length equals 15 residues. CDR1 ENHRY and CDR2 SYGVKD come from the germline V gene. Unmatched junction bases numbered 7, after V lost 2 bases and J lost 4 bases. The CDR3 here is CAISETQGLGYGYTF. Here the CDR3 DNA reads TGTGCCATCAGTGAGACACAGGGGCTAGGCTATGGCTACACCTTC.

The J gene is TRBJ2-7, the V gene TRBV5-1; 7 positions agree with TRBD1. V shed 4 bases, J shed 4 bases, and the junction held 11 bases outside the gene matches. The CDR3 consists of 15 residues. Looked up from germline, CDR1 is SGHRS and CDR2 is YFSETQ. In DNA, the CDR3 is TGCGCCAGCAGCCCGGGACAGACGGCAGTTTACGAGCAGTACTTC. It encodes CASSPGQTAVYEQYF.